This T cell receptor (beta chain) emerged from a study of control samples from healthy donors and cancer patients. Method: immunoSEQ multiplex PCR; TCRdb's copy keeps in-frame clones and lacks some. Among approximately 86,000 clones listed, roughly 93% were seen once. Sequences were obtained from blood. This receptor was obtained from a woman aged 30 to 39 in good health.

Here the CDR3 reads CASSGSGYNSPLHF. CDR3 in DNA: TGTGCCAGCAGCGGGAGCGGCTATAATTCACCCCTCCACTTT. The chain couples TRBV9 to TRBJ1-6, with D hard to call. Looked up from germline, CDR1 is SGDLS and CDR2 is YYNGEE. Trimming removed 3 bases at V and 3 bases at J, with 7 bases between. This CDR3 is built from 14 residues.